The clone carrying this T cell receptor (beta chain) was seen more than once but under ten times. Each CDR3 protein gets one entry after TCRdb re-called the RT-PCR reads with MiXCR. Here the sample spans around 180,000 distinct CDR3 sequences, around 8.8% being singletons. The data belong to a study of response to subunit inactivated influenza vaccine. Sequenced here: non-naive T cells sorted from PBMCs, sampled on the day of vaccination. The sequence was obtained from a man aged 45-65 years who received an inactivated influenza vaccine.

The CDR3 region is CASSYDPLTRQETQYF. CDR3 coding DNA: TGTGCCAGCAGTTACGACCCCCTCACTCGCCAAGAGACCCAGTACTTC. The V call is TRBV6-5, the J call TRBJ2-5; D ambiguous. V was pared by 2 bases and J by 1 base, with 14 bases between. The CDR3 covers 16 residues. Germline V gene data show CDR1 as MNHEY and CDR2 as SVGAGI.